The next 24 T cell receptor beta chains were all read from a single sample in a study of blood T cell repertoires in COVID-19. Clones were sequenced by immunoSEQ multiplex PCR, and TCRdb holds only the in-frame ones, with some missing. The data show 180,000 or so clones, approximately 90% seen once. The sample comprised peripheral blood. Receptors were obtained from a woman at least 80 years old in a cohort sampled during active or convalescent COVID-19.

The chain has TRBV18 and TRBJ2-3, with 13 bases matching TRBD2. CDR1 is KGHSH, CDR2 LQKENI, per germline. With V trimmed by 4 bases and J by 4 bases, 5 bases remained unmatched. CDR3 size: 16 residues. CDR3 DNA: TGTGCCAGCTCACAAGGGACTAGCGGGACTTCAGATACGCAGTATTTT. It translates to CASSQGTSGTSDTQYF.

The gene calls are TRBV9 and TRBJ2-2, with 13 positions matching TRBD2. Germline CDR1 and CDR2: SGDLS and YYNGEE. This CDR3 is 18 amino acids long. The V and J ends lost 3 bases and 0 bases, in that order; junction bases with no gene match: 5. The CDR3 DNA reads TGTGCCAGCAGCGCTCCGACTAGCGGGGGGACGAACACCGGGGAGCTGTTTTTT. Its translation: CASSAPTSGGTNTGELFF.

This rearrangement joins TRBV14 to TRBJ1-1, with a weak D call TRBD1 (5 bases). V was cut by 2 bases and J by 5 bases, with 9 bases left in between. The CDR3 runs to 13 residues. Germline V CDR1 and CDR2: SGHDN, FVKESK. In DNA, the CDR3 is TGTGCCAGCAGCCAATTGCGGGGGACTGAAGCTTTCTTT. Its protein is CASSQLRGTEAFF. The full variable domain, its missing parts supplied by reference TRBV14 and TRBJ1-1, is EAGVTQFPSHSVIEKGQTVTLRCDPISGHDNLYWYRRVMGKEIKFLLHFVKESKQDESGMPNNRFLAERTGGTYSTLKVQPAELEDSGVYFCASSQLRGTEAFFGQGTRLTVV.

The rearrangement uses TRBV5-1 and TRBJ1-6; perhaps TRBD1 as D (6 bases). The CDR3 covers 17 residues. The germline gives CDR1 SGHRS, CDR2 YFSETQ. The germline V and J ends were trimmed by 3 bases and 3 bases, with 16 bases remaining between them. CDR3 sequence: CASSSARGQSYNSPLHF. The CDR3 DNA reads TGCGCCAGCAGCTCCGCACGCGGACAGAGCTATAATTCACCCCTCCACTTT.

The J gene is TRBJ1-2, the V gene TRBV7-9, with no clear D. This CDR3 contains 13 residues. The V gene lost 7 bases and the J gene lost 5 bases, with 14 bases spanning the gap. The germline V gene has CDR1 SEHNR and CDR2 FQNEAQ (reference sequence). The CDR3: CASTAGQAYGYTF. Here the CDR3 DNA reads TGTGCCAGCACCGCGGGCCAGGCTTATGGCTACACCTTC.

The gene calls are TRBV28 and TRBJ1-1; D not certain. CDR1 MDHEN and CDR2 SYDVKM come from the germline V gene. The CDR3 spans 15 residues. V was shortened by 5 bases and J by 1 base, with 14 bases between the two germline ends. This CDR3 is CASSPGSLENTEAFF. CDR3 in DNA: TGTGCCAGCAGTCCCGGGAGTTTGGAGAACACTGAAGCTTTCTTT.

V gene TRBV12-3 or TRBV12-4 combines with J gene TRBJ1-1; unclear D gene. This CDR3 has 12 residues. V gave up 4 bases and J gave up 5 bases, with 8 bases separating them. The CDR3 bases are TGTGCCAGCAGTTGGGCCGCGACTGAAGCTTTCTTT. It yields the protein CASSWAATEAFF.

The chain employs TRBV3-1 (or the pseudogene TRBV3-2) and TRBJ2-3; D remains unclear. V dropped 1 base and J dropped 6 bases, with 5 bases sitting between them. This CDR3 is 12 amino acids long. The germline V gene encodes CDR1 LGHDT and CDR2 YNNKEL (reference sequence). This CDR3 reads CASSQVPDTQYF. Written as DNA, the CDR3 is TGTGCCAGCAGCCAAGTTCCGGATACGCAGTATTTT.

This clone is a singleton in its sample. DNA of the CDR3: TGTGCCAGCAGCTTAGGGGGCAGGGAAGCTTTCTTT. It specifies CASSLGGREAFF. The chain combines TRBV11-3 with TRBJ1-1, with D perhaps TRBD1 (5 bases). This CDR3 region has 12 residues. With 1 base removed from V and 8 bases from J, the gap between germline ends came to 8 bases. Germline lookup yields CDR1 SGHNT and CDR2 YENEEA. The full variable domain, rest sourced from reference TRBV11-3 and TRBJ1-1, is EAGVVQSPRYKIIEKKQPVAFWCNPISGHNTLYWYLQNLGQGPELLIRYENEEAVDDSQLPKDRFSAERLKGVDSTLKIQPAELGDSAVYLCASSLGGREAFFGQGTRLTVV.

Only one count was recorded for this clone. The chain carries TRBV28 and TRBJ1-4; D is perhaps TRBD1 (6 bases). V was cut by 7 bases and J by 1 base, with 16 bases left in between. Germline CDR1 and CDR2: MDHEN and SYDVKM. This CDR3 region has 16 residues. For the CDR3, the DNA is TGTGCCAGCATCTCTAGGGGGTCTATAACTAATGAAAAACTGTTTTTT. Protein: CASISRGSITNEKLFF.

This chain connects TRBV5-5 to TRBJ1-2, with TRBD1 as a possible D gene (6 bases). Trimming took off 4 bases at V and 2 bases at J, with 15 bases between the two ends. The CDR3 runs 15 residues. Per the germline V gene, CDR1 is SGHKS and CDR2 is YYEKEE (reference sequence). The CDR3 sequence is CASSRNGQLNYGYTF. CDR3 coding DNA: TGTGCCAGCAGCCGTAATGGACAGCTAAACTATGGCTACACCTTC.

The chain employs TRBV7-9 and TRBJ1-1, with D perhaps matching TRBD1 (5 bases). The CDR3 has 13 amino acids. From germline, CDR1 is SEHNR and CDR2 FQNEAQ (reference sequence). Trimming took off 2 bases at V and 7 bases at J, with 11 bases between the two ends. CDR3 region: CASSLTGVGEAFF. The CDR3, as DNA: TGTGCCAGCAGCTTAACGGGGGTCGGTGAAGCTTTCTTT.

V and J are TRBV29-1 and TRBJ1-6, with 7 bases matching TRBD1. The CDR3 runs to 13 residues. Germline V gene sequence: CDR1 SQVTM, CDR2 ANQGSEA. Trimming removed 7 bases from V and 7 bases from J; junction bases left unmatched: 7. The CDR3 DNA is TGCAGCGCGAAAGAGGGACAGAATTCACCCCTCCACTTT. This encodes CSAKEGQNSPLHF. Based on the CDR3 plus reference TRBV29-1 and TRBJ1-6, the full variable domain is SAVISQKPSRDICQRGTSLTIQCQVDSQVTMMFWYRQQPGQSLTLIATANQGSEATYESGFVIDKFPISRPNLTFSTLTVSNMSPEDSSIYLCSAKEGQNSPLHFGNGTRLTVT.

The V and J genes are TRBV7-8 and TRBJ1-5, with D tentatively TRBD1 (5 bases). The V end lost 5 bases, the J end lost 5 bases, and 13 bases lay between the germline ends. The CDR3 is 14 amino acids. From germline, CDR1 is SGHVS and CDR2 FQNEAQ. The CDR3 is CASSPRGSDQPQHF. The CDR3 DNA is TGTGCCAGCAGCCCTCGGGGGTCAGATCAGCCCCAGCATTTT.

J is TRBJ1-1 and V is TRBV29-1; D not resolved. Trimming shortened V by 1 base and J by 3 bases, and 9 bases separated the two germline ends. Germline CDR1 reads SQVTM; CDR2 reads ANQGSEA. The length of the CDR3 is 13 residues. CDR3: CSVEVRSDTEAFF. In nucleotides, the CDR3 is TGCAGCGTTGAAGTGAGGTCGGACACTGAAGCTTTCTTT.

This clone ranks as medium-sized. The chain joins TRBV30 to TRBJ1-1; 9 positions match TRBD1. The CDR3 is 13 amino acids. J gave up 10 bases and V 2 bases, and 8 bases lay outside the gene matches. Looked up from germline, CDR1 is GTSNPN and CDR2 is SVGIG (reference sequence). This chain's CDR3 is CAWSSPSTGGAFF. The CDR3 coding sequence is TGTGCCTGGAGTTCACCATCGACAGGGGGAGCTTTCTTT.

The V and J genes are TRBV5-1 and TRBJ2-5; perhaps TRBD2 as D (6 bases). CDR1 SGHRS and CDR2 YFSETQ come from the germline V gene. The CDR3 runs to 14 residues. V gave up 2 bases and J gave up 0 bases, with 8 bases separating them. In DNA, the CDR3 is TGCGCCAGCAGCTTTAGCGGAGACCAAGAGACCCAGTACTTC. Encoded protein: CASSFSGDQETQYF.

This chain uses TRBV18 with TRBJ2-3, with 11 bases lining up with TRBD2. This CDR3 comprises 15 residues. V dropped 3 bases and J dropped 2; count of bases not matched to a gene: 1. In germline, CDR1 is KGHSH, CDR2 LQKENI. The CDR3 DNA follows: TGTGCCAGCTCACCGACTAGCGGGAACACAGATACGCAGTATTTT. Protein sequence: CASSPTSGNTDTQYF.

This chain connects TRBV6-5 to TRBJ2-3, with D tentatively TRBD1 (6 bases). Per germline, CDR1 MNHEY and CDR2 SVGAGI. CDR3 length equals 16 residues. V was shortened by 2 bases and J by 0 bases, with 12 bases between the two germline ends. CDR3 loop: CASSYGAGASTDTQYF. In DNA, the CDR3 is TGTGCCAGCAGTTACGGGGCAGGGGCTAGCACAGATACGCAGTATTTT.

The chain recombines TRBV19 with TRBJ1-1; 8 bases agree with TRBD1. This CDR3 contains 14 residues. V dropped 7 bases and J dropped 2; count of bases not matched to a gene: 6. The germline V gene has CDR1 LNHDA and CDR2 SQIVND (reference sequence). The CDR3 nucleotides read TGTGCCAGTATTGACAGGGGTGGTAACACTGAAGCTTTCTTT. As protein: CASIDRGGNTEAFF.

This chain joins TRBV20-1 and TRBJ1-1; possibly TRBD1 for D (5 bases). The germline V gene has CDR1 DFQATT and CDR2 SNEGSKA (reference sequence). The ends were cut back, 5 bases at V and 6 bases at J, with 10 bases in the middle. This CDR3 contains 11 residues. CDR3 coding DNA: TGCAGTGCTGTCCCGACAGCTGAAGCTTTCTTT. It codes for CSAVPTAEAFF.

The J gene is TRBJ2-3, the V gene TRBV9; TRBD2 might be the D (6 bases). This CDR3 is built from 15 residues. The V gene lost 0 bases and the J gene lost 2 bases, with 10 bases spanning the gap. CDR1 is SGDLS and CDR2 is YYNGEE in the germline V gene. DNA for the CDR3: TGTGCCAGCAGCGTAGAGGGAGGAATCACAGATACGCAGTATTTT. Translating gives CASSVEGGITDTQYF.

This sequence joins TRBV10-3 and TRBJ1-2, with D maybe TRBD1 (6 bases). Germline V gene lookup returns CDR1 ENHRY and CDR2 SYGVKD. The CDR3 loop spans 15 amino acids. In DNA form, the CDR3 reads TGTGCGATCGGAAAGGACGGTAGTGTGACAGGTGGCTACACCTTC. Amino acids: CAIGKDGSVTGGYTF.

CDR3 bases: TGTGCCAGCAGCTTAGGCAGGGAAAGAGGCGGCTACACCTTC. It translates to CASSLGRERGGYTF. The chain joins TRBV7-8 to TRBJ1-2; the D gene is possibly TRBD1 (5 bases). Trimming shortened V by 1 base and J by 8 bases, and 14 bases separated the two germline ends. The germline V gene encodes CDR1 SGHVS and CDR2 FQNEAQ. CDR3 length: 14 residues.